One and the same sample provided the 18 T cell receptor beta chains below, sequenced in a study of metastatic and nonmetastatic thyroid tumors. All patients reached thyroid surgery having received no treatment beforehand. TCRdb reassembled clones from the PCR reads with MiXCR. The data hold roughly 13,000 clones, with 25% to 30% observed a single time. Sequencing was done on a sample of tumor tissue. Source of these receptors: a female donor with papillary thyroid cancer or a benign thyroid nodule (not recorded which). Some clones in this sample may be carry-over from other donors' samples.

In this sample, this clone is medium-sized. The identical CDR3 is also encoded by other nucleotide sequences in the sample. The V and J genes are TRBV12-3 or TRBV12-4 and TRBJ2-3; D not certain. Trimming removed 3 bases at V and 6 bases at J, with 16 bases between. CDR3 size: 15 residues. CDR3 region: CASSLGQSMRDTQYF. The CDR3 DNA sequence: TGTGCCAGCAGTTTGGGCCAATCAATGCGGGATACGCAGTATTTT.

At least ten counts were recorded for this clone. The rearrangement uses TRBV20-1 and TRBJ1-5; D not resolved. V was pared by 2 bases and J by 2 bases, with 10 bases between. The CDR3 is 14 amino acids. Germline CDR1 and CDR2: DFQATT and SNEGSKA (reference sequence). CDR3: CSARPPGGNQPQHF. CDR3 sequence (DNA): TGCAGTGCTAGACCCCCGGGAGGCAATCAGCCCCAGCATTTT.

This clone is medium-sized in the sample. The rearrangement joins TRBV11-2 to TRBJ2-7; tentatively, D is TRBD1 (6 bases). The CDR3 spans 13 residues. Germline V gives CDR1 SGHAT, CDR2 FQNNGV. V was cut by 5 bases and J by 3 bases, with 11 bases left in between. The CDR3 protein is CASSKQDSYEQYF. CDR3 bases: TGTGCCAGCAGCAAACAGGACAGCTACGAGCAGTACTTC.

This clone was recorded many times. The rearrangement joins TRBV5-1 to TRBJ2-3; 10 nucleotides agree with TRBD2. The CDR3 is 16 amino acids. With V trimmed by 2 bases and J by 0 bases, 3 bases remained unmatched. Germline-derived CDR1 and CDR2 are SGHRS and YFSETQ. The CDR3 sequence: CASSLLAGRSTDTQYF. CDR3 coding DNA: TGCGCCAGCAGCTTACTAGCGGGAAGGAGCACAGATACGCAGTATTTT. Full variable domain (outside the CDR3, taken from reference TRBV5-1 and TRBJ2-3): KAGVTQTPRYLIKTRGQQVTLSCSPISGHRSVSWYQQTPGQGLQFLFEYFSETQRNKGNFPGRFSGRQFSNSRSEMNVSTLELGDSALYLCASSLLAGRSTDTQYFGPGTRLTVL.

By sample fraction, this clone is large (0.1 to 1%). The rearrangement uses TRBV4-1 and TRBJ2-7, with 9 nucleotides matching TRBD1. J gave up 6 bases and V 0 bases, and 6 bases lay outside the gene matches. Germline V gives CDR1 MGHRA, CDR2 YSYEKL. The CDR3 is 15 amino acids. CDR3 sequence reads: CASSQDWDRVVEQYF. The CDR3 region has the DNA TGCGCCAGCAGCCAAGATTGGGACAGGGTCGTCGAGCAGTACTTC.

Many counts were recorded for this clone. This chain connects TRBV20-1 to TRBJ2-7; 13 nucleotides agree with TRBD2. J lost 5 bases, V lost 2 bases, and 3 bases had no gene match. This CDR3 contains 14 residues. Germline loops: CDR1 DFQATT, CDR2 SNEGSKA (reference sequence). CDR3 DNA: TGCAGTGCTAGATGGACTAGCGGGGGCCACGAGCAGTACTTC. Translated, it gives CSARWTSGGHEQYF.

There are a few counts of this clone. A much larger clone differs from this one at a single base, so this may be a read error. The chain couples TRBV20-1 to TRBJ1-2; D gene ambiguous. The CDR3 has 12 residues. V lost 3 bases, J lost 4 bases, and 9 bases lay in between. Germline lookup yields CDR1 DFQATT and CDR2 SNEGSKA (reference sequence). DNA of the CDR3: TGCAGTGCTAGGAAGGATCGCTATGGCTACACCTTC. Translating it yields CSARKDRYGYTF.

In its sample, this clone was seen a few times. The gene calls are TRBV20-1 and TRBJ2-7; TRBD2 matches at 8 bases. Trimming cost V 0 bases and J 6 bases; bases outside gene matches: 7. Germline CDR1 and CDR2: DFQATT and SNEGSKA (reference sequence). The CDR3 length is 14 residues. The CDR3 DNA reads TGCAGTGCTAGAGAGCCAGCGGGAGTGGTCGAGCAGTACTTC. Translating it yields CSAREPAGVVEQYF.

Notes on this clone: A much larger clone lies a single base off, so this may be a read error. The chain employs TRBV11-1 and TRBJ2-5; 10 bases agree with TRBD2. Germline V gives CDR1 SGHAT, CDR2 FQDESV (reference sequence). V lost 7 bases to trimming and J lost 5 bases; unmatched junction nucleotides: 4. The CDR3 is 13 residues long. CDR3 DNA: TGTGCCAGCATCCTGGGACTAGCGGAGACCCAGTACTTC. Its translation is CASILGLAETQYF.

The V gene is TRBV20-1, the J gene TRBJ2-1; weak D call: TRBD1 (6 bases). The length of the CDR3 is 14 residues. Germline V CDR1 and CDR2: DFQATT, SNEGSKA (reference sequence). Trimming removed 3 bases at V and 9 bases at J, with 18 bases between. The CDR3 is CSASGRKRGTEQFF. CDR3 sequence (DNA): TGCAGTGCTAGCGGGCGAAAGAGGGGGACTGAGCAGTTCTTC.

This clone is a singleton in its sample. J is TRBJ1-2 and V is TRBV7-2; D unresolved. CDR3 length: 13 amino acids. Trimming took 4 bases from V and 5 from J, leaving 11 bases between them. The germline V gene encodes CDR1 SGHTA and CDR2 FQGNSA. In DNA, the CDR3 is TGTGCCAGCAGCTCCTCAGCGGGTTATGGCTACACCTTC. It translates to CASSSSAGYGYTF.

Ten or more counts support this clone. The rearrangement links TRBV7-3 to TRBJ2-7; TRBD2 might be the D (6 bases). Trimming removed 5 bases from V and 2 bases from J, with 13 bases in between. The germline gives CDR1 SGHTA, CDR2 FQGTGA. CDR3 size: 14 residues. CDR3 sequence reads: CASSPGGLPYEQYF. The CDR3 nucleotides read TGTGCCAGCAGCCCCGGGGGACTGCCCTACGAGCAGTACTTC.

This clone was picked up many times. The rearrangement links TRBV6-5 to TRBJ1-2; D is unresolved. Germline lookup yields CDR1 MNHEY and CDR2 SVGAGI. The CDR3 is 15 amino acids. The V end lost 0 bases, the J end lost 8 bases, and 16 bases lay between the germline ends. CDR3 DNA: TGTGCCAGCAGTTACTCTGTCTCCCGGTCGTCCGGCTACACCTTC. Its protein product is CASSYSVSRSSGYTF.

This clone rates as medium-sized. V gene TRBV3-1 combines with J gene TRBJ1-6, with D possibly being TRBD1 (5 bases). Germline CDR1 is LGHDT and CDR2 is YNNKEL (reference sequence). The CDR3 loop spans 13 amino acids. V was clipped by 11 bases and J by 5 bases, with 13 bases between them. CDR3 sequence: CARGAGNNSPLHF. The CDR3 DNA sequence: TGTGCCCGCGGGGCCGGGAATAATTCACCCCTCCACTTT.

The V gene is TRBV7-6, the J gene TRBJ2-2; a possible D gene is TRBD2 (7 bases). Germline assignment: CDR1 SGHVS and CDR2 FNYEAQ. This CDR3 spans 20 amino acids. Trimming took off 2 bases at V and 4 bases at J, with 26 bases between the two ends. The CDR3 loop reads CASSLIVECGGGSSTGELFF. As DNA, the CDR3 is TGTGCCAGCAGCTTAATCGTCGAGTGCGGGGGCGGGAGTAGCACCGGGGAGCTGTTTTTT.

This clone occurred many times. The rearrangement uses TRBV3-1 and TRBJ1-1; D is possibly TRBD1 (6 bases). V gave up 4 bases and J gave up 1 base, with 10 bases separating them. CDR1 is LGHDT, CDR2 YNNKEL, per germline (reference sequence). This CDR3 is 14 amino acids long. The DNA of the CDR3 is TGTGCCAGCAGCCTCCCAGGGGAGAACACTGAAGCTTTCTTT. Protein sequence: CASSLPGENTEAFF.

By share, this clone counts as medium-sized. The chain is built from TRBV3-1 and TRBJ2-7, with 7 bases fitting TRBD2. The CDR3 has 18 amino acids. Trimming at V came to 1 base and at J to 0 bases, leaving 12 bases not matched to a gene. Germline loops: CDR1 LGHDT, CDR2 YNNKEL (reference sequence). The CDR3 reads CASSQGQLLATRSYEQYF. CDR3 nucleotides: TGTGCCAGCAGCCAAGGCCAACTACTAGCGACCCGCTCCTACGAGCAGTACTTC.

As regards this clone: A junction boundary mismatches the germline segment, possibly from a read error. The chain carries TRBV20-1 and TRBJ1-5; D is unresolved. Germline CDR1 and CDR2: DFQATT and SNEGSKA (reference sequence). The CDR3 consists of 13 residues. CDR3 DNA: TGCAGTTCACGGACTCATGGCAATCATCCCCAGCATTTT. Residues: CSSRTHGNHPQHF.